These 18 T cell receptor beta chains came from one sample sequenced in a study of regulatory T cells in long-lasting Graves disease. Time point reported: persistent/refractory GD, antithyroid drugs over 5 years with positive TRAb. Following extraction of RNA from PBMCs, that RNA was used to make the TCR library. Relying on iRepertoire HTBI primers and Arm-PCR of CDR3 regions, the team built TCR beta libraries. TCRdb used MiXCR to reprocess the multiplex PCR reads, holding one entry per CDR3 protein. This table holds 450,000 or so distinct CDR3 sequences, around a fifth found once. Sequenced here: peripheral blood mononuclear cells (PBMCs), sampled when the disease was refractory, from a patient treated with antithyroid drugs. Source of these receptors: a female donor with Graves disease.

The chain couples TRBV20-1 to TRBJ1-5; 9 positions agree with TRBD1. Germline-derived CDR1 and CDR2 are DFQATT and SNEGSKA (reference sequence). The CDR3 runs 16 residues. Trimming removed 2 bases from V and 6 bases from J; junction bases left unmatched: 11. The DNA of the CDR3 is TGCAGTGCTAGAACCGGGGGCACAGGGGGCGGTCAGCCCCAGCATTTT. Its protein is CSARTGGTGGGQPQHF.

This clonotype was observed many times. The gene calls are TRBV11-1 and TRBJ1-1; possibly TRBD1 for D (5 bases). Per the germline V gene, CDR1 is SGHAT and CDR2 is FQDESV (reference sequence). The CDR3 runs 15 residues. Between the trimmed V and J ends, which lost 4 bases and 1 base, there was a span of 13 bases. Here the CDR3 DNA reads TGTGCCAGCAGCTCAACCCGGGGGGAGAACACTGAAGCTTTCTTT. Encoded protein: CASSSTRGENTEAFF.

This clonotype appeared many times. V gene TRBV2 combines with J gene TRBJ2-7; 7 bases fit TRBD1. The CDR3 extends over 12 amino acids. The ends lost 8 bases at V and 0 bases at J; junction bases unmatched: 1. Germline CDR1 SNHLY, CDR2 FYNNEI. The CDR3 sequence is CASGQASYEQYF. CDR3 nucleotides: TGTGCCAGCGGACAGGCCTCCTACGAGCAGTACTTC.

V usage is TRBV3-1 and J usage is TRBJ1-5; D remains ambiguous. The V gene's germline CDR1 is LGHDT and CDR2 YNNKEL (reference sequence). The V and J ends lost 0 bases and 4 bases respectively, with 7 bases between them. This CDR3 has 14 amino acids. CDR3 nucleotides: TGTGCCAGCAGCCAAGATCATAATAATCAGCCCCAGCATTTT. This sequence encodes CASSQDHNNQPQHF.

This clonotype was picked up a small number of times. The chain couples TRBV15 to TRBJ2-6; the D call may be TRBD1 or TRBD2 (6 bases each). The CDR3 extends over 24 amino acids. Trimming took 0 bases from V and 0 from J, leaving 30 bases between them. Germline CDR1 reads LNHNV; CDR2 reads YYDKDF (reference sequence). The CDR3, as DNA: TGTGCCACCAGCAGAGAACCGTGGGGGGCGTCCGTCAGTGGGGATGACTCTGGGGCCAACGTCCTGACTTTC. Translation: CATSREPWGASVSGDDSGANVLTF. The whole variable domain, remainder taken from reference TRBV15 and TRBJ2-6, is DAMVIQNPRYQVTQFGKPVTLSCSQTLNHNVMYWYQQKSSQAPKLLFHYYDKDFNNEADTPDNFQSRRPNTSFCFLDIRSPGLGDTAMYLCATSREPWGASVSGDDSGANVLTFGAGSRLTVL.

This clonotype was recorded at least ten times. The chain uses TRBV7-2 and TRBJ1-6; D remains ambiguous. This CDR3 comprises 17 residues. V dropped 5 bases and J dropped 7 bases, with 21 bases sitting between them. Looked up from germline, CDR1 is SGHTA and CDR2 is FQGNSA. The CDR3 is CASSRYPARTGNSPLHF. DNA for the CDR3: TGTGCCAGCAGCCGATACCCTGCCCGGACGGGCAATTCACCCCTCCACTTT.

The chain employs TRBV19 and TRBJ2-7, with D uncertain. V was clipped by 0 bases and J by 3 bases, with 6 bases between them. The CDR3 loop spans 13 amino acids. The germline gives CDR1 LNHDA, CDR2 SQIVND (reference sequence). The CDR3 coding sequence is TGTGCCAGTAGTATAGACCCGATCTACGAGCAGTACTTC. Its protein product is CASSIDPIYEQYF.

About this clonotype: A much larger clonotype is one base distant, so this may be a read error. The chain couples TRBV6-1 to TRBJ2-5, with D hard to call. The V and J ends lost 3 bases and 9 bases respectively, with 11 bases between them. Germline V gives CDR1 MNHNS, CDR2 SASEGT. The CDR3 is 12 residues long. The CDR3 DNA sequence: TGTGCCAGCAGTGAGAGACCGGGCTCCCAGTACTTC. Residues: CASSERPGSQYF.

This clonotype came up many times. The CDR3 loop is CASTRTGPLNGAFF. As DNA, the CDR3 is TGTGCCAGCACTAGGACAGGGCCTTTGAACGGAGCTTTCTTT. The rearrangement joins TRBV6-1 to TRBJ1-1; 8 nucleotides agree with TRBD1. The CDR3 is made up of 14 amino acids. Germline V CDR1 and CDR2: MNHNS, SASEGT. Trimming at V came to 7 bases and at J to 10 bases, leaving 14 bases not matched to a gene.

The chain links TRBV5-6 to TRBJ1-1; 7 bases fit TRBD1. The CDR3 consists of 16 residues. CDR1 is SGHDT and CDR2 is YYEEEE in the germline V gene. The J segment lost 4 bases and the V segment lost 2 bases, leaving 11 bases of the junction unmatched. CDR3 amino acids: CASSFGQAGGSTEAFF. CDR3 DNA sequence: TGTGCCAGCAGCTTCGGACAGGCCGGGGGTAGCACTGAAGCTTTCTTT.

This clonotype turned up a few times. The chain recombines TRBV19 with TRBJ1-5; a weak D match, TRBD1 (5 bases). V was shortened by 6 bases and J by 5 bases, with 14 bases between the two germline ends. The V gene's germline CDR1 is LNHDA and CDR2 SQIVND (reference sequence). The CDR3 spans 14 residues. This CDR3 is CASRPPGGYQPQHF. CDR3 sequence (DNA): TGTGCCAGTAGACCCCCGGGGGGTTATCAGCCCCAGCATTTT.

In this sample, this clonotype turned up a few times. The CDR3 is CASSLGTSGGPSNIQYF. CDR3 in DNA: TGTGCCAGTAGTCTCGGGACTAGCGGGGGCCCCTCAAACATTCAGTACTTC. This rearrangement joins TRBV19 to TRBJ2-4; 14 nucleotides match TRBD2. The V gene's germline CDR1 is LNHDA and CDR2 SQIVND (reference sequence). With 5 bases clipped from V and 6 bases from J, the junction kept 9 bases outside the gene matches. The CDR3 extends over 17 amino acids.

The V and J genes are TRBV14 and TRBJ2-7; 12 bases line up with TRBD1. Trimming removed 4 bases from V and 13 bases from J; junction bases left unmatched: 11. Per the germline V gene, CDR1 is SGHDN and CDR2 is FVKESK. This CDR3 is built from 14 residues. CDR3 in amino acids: CASSLGRGQGAIYF. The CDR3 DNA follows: TGTGCCAGCAGCCTCGGGCGGGGACAGGGGGCGATTTACTTC.

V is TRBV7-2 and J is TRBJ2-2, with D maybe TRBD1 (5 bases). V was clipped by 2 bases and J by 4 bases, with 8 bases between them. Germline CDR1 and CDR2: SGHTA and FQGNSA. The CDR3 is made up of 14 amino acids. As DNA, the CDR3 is TGTGCCAGCAGCTTACCAGGGTTCACCGGGGAGCTGTTTTTT. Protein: CASSLPGFTGELFF.

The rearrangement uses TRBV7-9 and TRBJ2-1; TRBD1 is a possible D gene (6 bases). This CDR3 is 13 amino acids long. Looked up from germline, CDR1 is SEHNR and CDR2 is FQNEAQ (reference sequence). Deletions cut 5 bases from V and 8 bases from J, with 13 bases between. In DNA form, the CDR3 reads TGTGCCAGCAGCGCAACAGGGATCTATGAGCAGTTCTTC. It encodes CASSATGIYEQFF.

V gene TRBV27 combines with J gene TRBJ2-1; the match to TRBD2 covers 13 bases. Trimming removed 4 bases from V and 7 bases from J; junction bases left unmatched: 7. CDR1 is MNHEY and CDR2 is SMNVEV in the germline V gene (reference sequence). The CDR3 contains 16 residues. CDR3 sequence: CASSSWTSGRRNEQFF. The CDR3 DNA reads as TGTGCCAGCAGTTCCTGGACTAGCGGGAGACGTAATGAGCAGTTCTTC.

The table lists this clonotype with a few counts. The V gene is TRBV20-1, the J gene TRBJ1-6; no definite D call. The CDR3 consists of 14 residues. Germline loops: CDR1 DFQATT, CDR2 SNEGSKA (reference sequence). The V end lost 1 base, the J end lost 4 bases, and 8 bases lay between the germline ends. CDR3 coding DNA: TGCAGTGCTAGAGGCGGCGGGTATAATTCACCCCTCCACTTT. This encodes CSARGGGYNSPLHF.

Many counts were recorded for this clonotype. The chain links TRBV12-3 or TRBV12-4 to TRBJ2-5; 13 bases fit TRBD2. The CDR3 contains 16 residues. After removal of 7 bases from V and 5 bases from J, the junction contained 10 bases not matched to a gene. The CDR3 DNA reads TGTGCCAGCACTACTAGCGGGGGGGGTGGAAGGGAGACCCAGTACTTC. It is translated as CASTTSGGGGRETQYF.